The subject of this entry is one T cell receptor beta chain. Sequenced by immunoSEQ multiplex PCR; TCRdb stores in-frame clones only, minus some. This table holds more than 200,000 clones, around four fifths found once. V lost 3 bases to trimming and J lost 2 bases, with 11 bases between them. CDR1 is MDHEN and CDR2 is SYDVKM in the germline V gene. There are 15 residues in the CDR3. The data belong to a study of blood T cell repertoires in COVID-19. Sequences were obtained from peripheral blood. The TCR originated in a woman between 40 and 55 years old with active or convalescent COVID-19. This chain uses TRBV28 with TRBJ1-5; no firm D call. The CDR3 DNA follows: TGTGCCAGCAGTTTTAGCCGAACCCGCAATCAGCCCCAGCATTTT. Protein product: CASSFSRTRNQPQHF.